The 7 T cell receptor beta chains below come from one sample, sequenced in a study of T cells in localized non-small cell lung cancer. Profiling relied on immunoSEQ multiplex PCR, and the TCRdb table lists in-frame clones only, not all of them. Of roughly 30,000 clones in the sample, around 94% were seen once. Sample: peripheral blood, taken before any cancer treatment. Receptors were obtained from a woman aged 40 to 75 with stage I lung adenocarcinoma.

The gene calls are TRBV6-5 and TRBJ2-7; 7 nucleotides align to TRBD2. Germline V CDR1 and CDR2: MNHEY, SVGAGI. This CDR3 spans 14 amino acids. Trimming at V came to 2 bases and at J to 6 bases, leaving 7 bases not matched to a gene. CDR3 sequence: CASSYLSKRGEQYF. The DNA for the CDR3 is TGTGCCAGCAGTTACCTATCAAAGCGGGGCGAGCAGTACTTC.

For the CDR3, the DNA is TGTGCCAGCAGCGTAAACGGACAGGGGAATCAGCCCCAGCATTTT. Translating it yields CASSVNGQGNQPQHF. The V gene is TRBV9, the J gene TRBJ1-5, with 9 nucleotides matching TRBD1. The ends lost 1 base at V and 4 bases at J; junction bases unmatched: 3. The CDR3 runs 15 residues. From germline, CDR1 is SGDLS and CDR2 YYNGEE.

This chain joins TRBV6-1 and TRBJ2-3; D is perhaps TRBD2 (5 bases). CDR3 length: 12 amino acids. The germline gives CDR1 MNHNS, CDR2 SASEGT. Trimming removed 11 bases from V and 0 bases from J, with 9 bases in between. DNA for the CDR3: TGTGCCGCCGGGGTGAGCACAGATACGCAGTATTTT. Its protein is CAAGVSTDTQYF.

The chain is built from TRBV5-4 and TRBJ2-7; perhaps TRBD2 as D (5 bases). The CDR3 runs 13 residues. The germline V gene has CDR1 SGHNT and CDR2 YYREEE (reference sequence). V was cut by 9 bases and J by 2 bases, with 15 bases left in between. This chain's CDR3 is CATTGLVAYEQYF. Here the CDR3 DNA reads TGTGCCACCACGGGGTTGGTCGCCTACGAGCAGTACTTC.

V gene TRBV5-4 combines with J gene TRBJ1-2; TRBD1 matches 11 bases. Germline loops: CDR1 SGHNT, CDR2 YYREEE (reference sequence). Losses at the gene ends were 5 bases for V and 4 bases for J; bases not matched to a gene: 10. The CDR3 is 16 amino acids. CDR3 bases: TGTGCCAGCAGTCCCCCGTTAGGGACAGGGGGCTATGGCTACACCTTC. Translating it yields CASSPPLGTGGYGYTF.

The chain combines TRBV5-1 with TRBJ1-4; possible D gene TRBD1, 6 bases. CDR1 and CDR2 from the germline V gene are SGHRS and YFSETQ. Deletions cut 2 bases from V and 7 bases from J, with 9 bases between. The length of the CDR3 is 13 residues. CDR3 amino acids: CASSLGQTEKLFF. The CDR3 bases are TGCGCCAGCAGCTTAGGACAGACTGAAAAACTGTTTTTT.

This rearrangement joins TRBV4-1 to TRBJ2-1; D possibly corresponds to TRBD2 (6 bases). The CDR3 has 15 residues. The ends were cut back, 6 bases at V and 8 bases at J, with 20 bases in the middle. CDR1 MGHRA and CDR2 YSYEKL come from the germline V gene. In DNA, the CDR3 is TGCGCCAGCAGACGACTTTATCGGGAGTCTGATGAGCAGTTCTTC. Translated: CASRRLYRESDEQFF.